A selection of T cell receptor beta chains follows, all from one sample in a study of T cells in Graves' hyperthyroidism and ophthalmopathy. Each CDR3 protein is one row after TCRdb ran MiXCR on the multiplex PCR reads. Of 400,000 to 600,000 distinct CDR3 sequences in the sample, under 25% were seen once. Sequenced sample: blood. These receptor sequences come from a man aged 18 to 30 with Graves' hyperthyroidism. CDR3s include the opening cysteine and the closing phenylalanine or tryptophan. D genes are given only for firm matches. Part of the rows lack a size; the others show once, few, many or a class for expanded clones.

>TRBD1|TRBJ2-7|.|TRBV12-3/TRBV12-4
TGTGCCAGCAGTACCGGGACAGGGCTCGAGCAGTACTTC
CASSTGTGLEQYF
>.|TRBJ2-7|many|TRBV30
TGTGCCTGGAGGTTTGGCCCCAGCTCCTACGAGCAGTACTTC
CAWRFGPSSYEQYF
>.|TRBJ1-1|.|TRBV5-4
TGTGCCAGCAGCTTTTACGCCCCGGCATGGACAGCCACTGAAGCTTGCTTT
CASSFYAPAWTATEACF
>TRBD1|TRBJ2-2|many|TRBV11-1
TGTGCCAGCAGCTTGAGACAGGGGGCCGACACCGGGGAGCTGTTTTTT
CASSLRQGADTGELFF
>.|TRBJ2-2|many|TRBV12-3/TRBV12-4
TGTGCCAGCAGTTTCGAGGCCACGATGGCCGGGGAGCTGTTTTTT
CASSFEATMAGELFF
>.|TRBJ1-2|many|TRBV20-1
TGCAGTGCTAGTCCACAGGGATATGGCTACACCTTC
CSASPQGYGYTF
>.|TRBJ1-1|.|TRBV10-3
TGTGCCATCAGTGAGGGCAGGGTGAACACTGAAGCTTTCTTT
CAISEGRVNTEAFF
>.|TRBJ2-2|many|TRBV19
TGTGCCAGTAGTCGAGTACGCTCGAACACCGGGGAGCTGTTTTTT
CASSRVRSNTGELFF
>TRBD2|TRBJ2-6|few|TRBV6-1
TGTGCCAGCAGTGAAGGGGAGGGGCTGGGGGCCAACGTCCTGACTTTC
CASSEGEGLGANVLTF
>TRBD1|TRBJ1-1|few|TRBV18
TGTGCCAGCTCACCACTTGTCGCGGGACAGCCGAACACTGAAGCTTTCTTT
CASSPLVAGQPNTEAFF
>.|TRBJ1-1|many|TRBV29-1
TGCAGCGTTATGATTCAGGGAACTGAAGCTTTCTTT
CSVMIQGTEAFF
>.|TRBJ2-6|many|TRBV12-3/TRBV12-4
TGTGCCAGCAGTTTTGGGGCCTTTGAGCTCGGGGCCAACGTCCTGACTTTC
CASSFGAFELGANVLTF
>.|TRBJ1-2|.|TRBV4-1
TGCGCCAGCAGCCAAGATCAGGTTGGACAGTTATCTTATGGCTACACCTTC
CASSQDQVGQLSYGYTF
>TRBD1|TRBJ1-1|few|TRBV19
TGTGCCAGCGACTCTGGACAGGGACAGAGCGAAGCTTTCTTT
CASDSGQGQSEAFF
>.|TRBJ1-2|.|TRBV29-1
TGCAGCGACGAAGGCGTTTCTAATAACTATGGCTACACCTTC
CSDEGVSNNYGYTF
>.|TRBJ1-1|.|TRBV11-3
TGTGCCAGCACCCGTGCGGGGTGGAACACTGAAGCTTTCTTT
CASTRAGWNTEAFF
>TRBD1|TRBJ1-5|.|TRBV7-8
TGTGCCAGCAGCTTGCGGACCGGGACAGGGAATCAGCCCCAGCATTTT
CASSLRTGTGNQPQHF
>TRBD2|TRBJ2-5|many|TRBV28
TGTGCCAGCAGTAGGGGACTAGCGGGGGTCCCACAAGAGACCCAGTACTTC
CASSRGLAGVPQETQYF
>.|TRBJ2-7|many|TRBV2
TGTGCCAGCAGGGACGGTGGGGGCTACGAGCAGTACTTC
CASRDGGGYEQYF
>TRBD1|TRBJ2-5|.|TRBV20-1
TGCAGTGCTAGAGAGGGGGACAGGGCCCAGTACTTC
CSAREGDRAQYF
>.|TRBJ1-2|many|TRBV12-3/TRBV12-4
TGTGCCAGCAGTTTGGGTTTCCTCAATGGCTACACCTTC
CASSLGFLNGYTF
>.|TRBJ1-1|.|TRBV3-1
TGTGCCAGCAGCCCAAGGGCGCAGGGCGCCCTTACTGAAGCTTTCTTT
CASSPRAQGALTEAFF